This TCR beta chain appears in the sequencing data of a study of blood T cell repertoires in COVID-19. Study overall: Collection of acute and convalescent COVID-19 samples took place in the United States, Italy and Spain. PBMCs, B-cell-depleted T cells, or T cells provided the cDNA or gDNA that made up the material.

Unmatched junction bases numbered 17, after V lost 9 bases and J lost 1 base. CDR1 WNHNN and CDR2 SYGVQD come from the germline V gene (reference sequence). This CDR3 has 17 residues. Sequencing used immunoSEQ multiplex PCR; TCRdb keeps in-frame clones, though not all of them. This table has about 83,000 clones, about 82% appearing once. Sequenced sample: peripheral blood. The chain joins TRBV10-1 to TRBJ1-1; 7 nucleotides line up with TRBD1. This receptor was identified in a woman older than 75 with acute or convalescent COVID-19. In DNA, the CDR3 is TGCGCCAGTACTAGGGAAGGGGGCGGTGAATCGAACACTGAAGCTTTCTTT. Translated, it gives CASTREGGGESNTEAFF.